This T cell receptor beta chain comes out of a study of Graves' ophthalmopathy and Graves' hyperthyroidism. For the study at large: Peripheral blood sampling preceded any treatment and occurred at initial diagnosis. Study-wide results and limits: Most thyroid clonotypes with frequency above 0.001 were detected in blood too.

RNA transcripts provided the template for amplifying TCR beta CDR3 regions. First-round RT-PCR with HTBI primers preceded a second-round multiplex PCR. Using its own MiXCR run on the multiplex PCR reads, TCRdb lists one record per CDR3 protein. The profile shows hundreds of thousands of distinct CDR3 sequences, around a fifth of them singletons. The V gene lost 2 bases and the J gene lost 2 bases, with 9 bases spanning the gap. Per the germline V gene, CDR1 is ENHRY and CDR2 is SYGVKD. CDR3 length: 14 residues. The authors diagnosed from clinical symptoms, serum thyroxine, TRAb, thyroid ultrasound and orbital computed tomography. A volume of 10 ml of fresh peripheral blood supplied the PBMCs. This clonotype was found many times. Its antigen remains unknown.

The chain uses TRBV10-3 and TRBJ1-2; tentatively, D is TRBD1 (5 bases). Sequencing was carried out using peripheral blood. The receptor's source is a woman under 30 with stable Graves' hyperthyroidism. Some clones in this sample may be carry-over from other donors' samples. CDR3 coding DNA: TGTGCCATCAGTGAGCAAGGGGCGAACTATGGCTACACCTTC. Amino acid sequence: CAISEQGANYGYTF.